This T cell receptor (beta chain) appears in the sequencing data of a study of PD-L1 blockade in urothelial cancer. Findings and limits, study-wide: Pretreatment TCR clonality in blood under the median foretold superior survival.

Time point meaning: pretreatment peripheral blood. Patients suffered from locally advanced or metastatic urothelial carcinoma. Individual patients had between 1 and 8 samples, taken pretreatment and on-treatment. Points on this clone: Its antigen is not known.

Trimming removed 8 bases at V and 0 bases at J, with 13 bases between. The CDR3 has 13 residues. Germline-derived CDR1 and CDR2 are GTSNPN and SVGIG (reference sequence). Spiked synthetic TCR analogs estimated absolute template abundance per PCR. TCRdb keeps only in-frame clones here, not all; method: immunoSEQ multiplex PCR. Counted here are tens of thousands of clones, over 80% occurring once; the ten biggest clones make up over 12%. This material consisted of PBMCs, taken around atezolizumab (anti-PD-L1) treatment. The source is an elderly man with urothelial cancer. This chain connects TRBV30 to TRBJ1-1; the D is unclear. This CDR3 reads CARQTSMNTEAFF. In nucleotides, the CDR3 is TGTGCCCGACAAACTAGCATGAACACTGAAGCTTTCTTT.